These T cell receptor beta chains were read from a single sample in a study of OX40 agonist ivuxolimab in advanced cancers. Assay: immunoSEQ multiplex PCR; the TCRdb copy retains only in-frame clones and omits some. This sample has approximately 72,000 clones, with 80% to 90% found just once. This material consisted of CD4+ or CD8+ T cells sorted from blood, taken in a trial of the OX40 agonist ivuxolimab. These receptors all stem from an adult with an advanced solid tumor such as melanoma, head and neck, liver or kidney cancer. The CDR3 runs from the conserved cysteine through the conserved F or W. The order of the fields is J gene, D gene, V gene, clone size, CDR3 protein, CDR3 DNA. D genes are given only for firm matches. Rows may omit the clone size; those that give it use once, few, many or a size class.

TRBJ2-1	TRBD2	TRBV11-3	few	CASSLASSTSGGLGNEQFF	TGTGCCAGCAGCTTAGCCTCTTCCACTAGCGGGGGGTTGGGCAATGAGCAGTTCTTC
TRBJ2-5	TRBD2	TRBV18	-	CASSPLQLAEKETQYF	TGTGCCAGCTCACCACTTCAACTAGCGGAGAAAGAGACCCAGTACTTC
TRBJ2-3	-	TRBV5-1	-	CASSLVAGSTDTQYF	TGCGCCAGCAGCTTGGTTGCGGGGAGCACAGATACGCAGTATTTT
TRBJ2-3	TRBD1	TRBV5-4	-	CASSLSGQGGTDTQYF	TGTGCCAGCAGCTTAAGTGGACAGGGAGGCACAGATACGCAGTATTTT
TRBJ1-1	-	TRBV7-8	-	CASSQTDTEAFF	TGTGCCAGCAGCCAAACGGACACTGAAGCTTTCTTT
TRBJ2-7	-	TRBV9	-	CASSPGDGGYEQYF	TGTGCCAGCAGCCCGGGGGATGGGGGGTACGAGCAGTACTTC
TRBJ2-7	-	TRBV28	once	CASSLRAGTYEQYF	TGTGCCAGCAGTTTGAGGGCAGGGACCTACGAGCAGTACTTC
TRBJ2-2	-	TRBV5-1	-	CASRPRASRTGELFF	TGCGCCAGCAGACCGAGGGCTAGTCGCACCGGGGAGCTGTTTTTT
TRBJ1-4	TRBD1	TRBV28	-	CASSFGTGLKNEKLFF	TGTGCCAGCAGTTTCGGGACAGGCCTCAAGAATGAAAAACTGTTTTTT
TRBJ1-3	-	TRBV5-1	-	CASSLEGETSGNTIYF	TGCGCCAGCAGCTTGGAGGGGGAGACCTCTGGAAACACCATATATTTT
TRBJ1-5	-	TRBV5-1	-	CASSPGSGGESQPQHF	TGCGCCAGCAGCCCAGGGAGCGGGGGGGAAAGTCAGCCCCAGCATTTT
TRBJ1-1	-	TRBV5-4	-	CANYRDGGKNTEAFF	TGTGCCAACTATCGGGACGGAGGAAAGAACACTGAAGCTTTCTTT
TRBJ2-5	-	TRBV18	-	CASSPSPFETQYF	TGTGCCAGCTCACCTAGTCCGTTTGAGACCCAGTACTTC
TRBJ1-5	-	TRBV27	-	CASGEGVSNQPQHF	TGTGCCAGCGGGGAAGGGGTAAGCAATCAGCCCCAGCATTTT
TRBJ2-3	-	TRBV28	-	CASSFFLSGVSTDTQYF	TGTGCCAGCAGTTTTTTCCTGTCGGGGGTTAGCACAGATACGCAGTATTTT
TRBJ2-3	-	TRBV7-2	-	CASSSGGGGPSPDTQYF	TGTGCCAGCAGCTCAGGGGGCGGGGGGCCCTCCCCAGATACGCAGTATTTT
TRBJ2-5	-	TRBV9	-	CASSVSPAETQYF	TGTGCCAGCAGCGTTTCCCCAGCAGAGACCCAGTACTTC
TRBJ2-2	TRBD2	TRBV7-3	-	CASSFASGRAPGELFF	TGTGCCAGCAGCTTTGCTAGCGGGAGGGCCCCCGGGGAGCTGTTTTTT
TRBJ1-2	TRBD1	TRBV15	-	CATSRGQRANYGYTF	TGTGCCACCAGCAGGGGACAGAGGGCTAACTATGGCTACACCTTC
TRBJ2-1	-	TRBV30	few	CAWSRESLYNEQFF	TGTGCCTGGAGTCGGGAGTCCCTATACAATGAGCAGTTCTTC
TRBJ1-1	-	TRBV15	-	CATSRDWSNTEAFF	TGTGCCACCAGCAGAGATTGGTCCAACACTGAAGCTTTCTTT
TRBJ2-5	-	TRBV7-2	-	CASSLAFQETQYF	TGTGCCAGCAGCTTAGCATTCCAAGAGACCCAGTACTTC
TRBJ2-1	-	TRBV27	few	CASSLDRYNNEQFF	TGTGCCAGCAGTCTTGACAGATACAACAATGAGCAGTTCTTC
TRBJ1-5	TRBD1	TRBV28	-	CASSRDRPFYSNQPQHF	TGTGCCAGCAGTAGGGACAGACCCTTTTATAGCAATCAGCCCCAGCATTTT
TRBJ1-1	-	TRBV6-6	once	CASSPRRVMNTEAFF	TGTGCCAGCAGTCCGCGACGGGTGATGAACACTGAAGCTTTCTTT
TRBJ1-2	-	TRBV30	-	CAWTHPPGYGYTF	TGTGCCTGGACCCACCCCCCAGGGTATGGCTACACCTTC
TRBJ2-1	TRBD1	TRBV6-5	-	CASRTPGGYNEQFF	TGTGCCAGCAGAACCCCAGGGGGCTACAATGAGCAGTTCTTC
TRBJ1-2	-	TRBV27	-	CASSTPLQGTGGYTF	TGTGCCAGCAGTACCCCTCTACAGGGAACAGGCGGCTACACCTTC
TRBJ2-5	TRBD2	TRBV30	-	CAWRGLAGGLWQETQYF	TGTGCCTGGAGGGGACTAGCGGGGGGGCTTTGGCAAGAGACCCAGTACTTC
TRBJ2-3	TRBD2	TRBV7-9	-	CASSSRGLAGGITDTQYF	TGTGCCAGCAGCTCGCGTGGACTAGCGGGGGGGATAACAGATACGCAGTATTTT
TRBJ1-5	-	TRBV27	-	CASTPPDSNQPQHF	TGTGCCAGCACCCCCCCTGATAGCAATCAGCCCCAGCATTTT
TRBJ1-2	-	TRBV29-1	-	CSVGDGTYGYTF	TGCAGCGTCGGGGACGGAACCTATGGCTACACCTTC
TRBJ1-4	-	TRBV7-6	-	CASSLSLEPNEKLFF	TGTGCCAGCAGCCTCAGTTTGGAGCCTAATGAAAAACTGTTTTTT
TRBJ2-1	-	TRBV7-2	-	CASSLAAPLSYNEQFF	TGTGCCAGCAGCTTAGCGGCACCCCTCTCCTACAATGAGCAGTTCTTC
TRBJ1-4	TRBD1	TRBV5-8	-	CASSLGQGARVAEKLFF	TGTGCCAGCAGCTTGGGACAGGGGGCGCGTGTGGCCGAAAAACTGTTTTTT
TRBJ2-3	TRBD2	TRBV7-9	-	CASSIRGGGPSTDTQYF	TGTGCCAGCAGCATCCGTGGGGGGGGACCTAGCACAGATACGCAGTATTTT
TRBJ2-3	-	TRBV30	-	CAWSQRLSTDTQYF	TGTGCCTGGAGTCAGCGGTTGAGCACAGATACGCAGTATTTT
TRBJ2-2	TRBD1	TRBV4-2	-	CASSHLGQGETGELFF	TGTGCCAGCAGCCACCTGGGACAGGGGGAAACCGGGGAGCTGTTTTTT
TRBJ1-1	-	TRBV28	-	CASSFVGTIHTEAFF	TGTGCCAGCAGTTTTGTGGGGACAATTCACACTGAAGCTTTCTTT
TRBJ1-1	-	TRBV6-1	-	CASRLGGDHTEAFF	TGTGCCAGTAGATTAGGGGGGGATCACACTGAAGCTTTCTTT
TRBJ1-2	-	TRBV6-5	few	CASRRGYGYTF	TGTGCCAGCAGGCGGGGGTATGGCTACACCTTC
TRBJ1-3	-	TRBV5-3	-	CASSGGNTIYF	TGTGCCAGCAGCGGTGGAAACACCATATATTTT
TRBJ2-1	-	TRBV5-8	-	CASSLEVGQFF	TGTGCCAGCAGCTTGGAAGTTGGGCAGTTCTTC
TRBJ2-1	-	TRBV5-6	once	CASSPVGSYNEQFF	TGCGCCAGCAGCCCGGTTGGGAGCTACAATGAGCAGTTCTTC
TRBJ2-5	TRBD2	TRBV4-3	-	CASSQEAGGGTQYF	TGCGCCAGCAGCCAAGAGGCCGGGGGGGGGACCCAGTACTTC
TRBJ2-1	TRBD2	TRBV5-4	few	CASSPSRAGGRNEQFF	TGTGCCAGCAGCCCATCCAGAGCGGGAGGTAGGAATGAGCAGTTCTTC